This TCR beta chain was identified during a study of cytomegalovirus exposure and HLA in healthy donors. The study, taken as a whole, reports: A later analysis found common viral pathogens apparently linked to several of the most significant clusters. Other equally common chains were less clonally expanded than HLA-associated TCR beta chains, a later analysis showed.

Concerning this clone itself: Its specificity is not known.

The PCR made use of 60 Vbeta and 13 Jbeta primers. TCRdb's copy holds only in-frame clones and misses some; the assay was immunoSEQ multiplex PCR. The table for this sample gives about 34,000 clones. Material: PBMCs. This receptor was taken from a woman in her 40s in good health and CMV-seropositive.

CDR3 loop: CASSQESTGPSSYEQYF. Here the CDR3 DNA reads TGTGCCAGCAGCCAAGAATCGACAGGCCCGAGCTCCTACGAGCAGTACTTC. The chain carries TRBV4-2 and TRBJ2-7; tentatively, D is TRBD1 (6 bases). V was clipped by 0 bases and J by 0 bases, with 15 bases between them. The CDR3 sequence is 17 residues long. CDR1 is LGHNA, CDR2 YNFKEQ, per germline.